These 18 T cell receptor beta chains originate from one sample sequenced in a study of T cells in Graves' hyperthyroidism and ophthalmopathy. Amplified TCR beta CDR3 regions came from RNA transcripts. HTBI primers drove first-round RT-PCR of the TCR CDR3. TCRdb fed the multiplex PCR reads into MiXCR, producing one record per CDR3 protein. The sample includes roughly 500,000 distinct CDR3 sequences, about 45% seen only once; the top ten take approximately 44%. The sequencing input was peripheral blood or thyroid tissue (not recorded which). The source is an adult woman with Graves' disease, either hyperthyroidism or ophthalmopathy (not recorded which).

V and J are TRBV19 and TRBJ1-6; 9 nucleotides agree with TRBD1. V lost 4 bases to trimming and J lost 7 bases; unmatched junction nucleotides: 8. Germline lookup yields CDR1 LNHDA and CDR2 SQIVND (reference sequence). This CDR3 region has 16 residues. Here the CDR3 DNA reads TGTGCCAGTAGTACCCACCGGGACAGGGCGAATTCACCCCTCCACTTT. Translating gives CASSTHRDRANSPLHF. Full variable domain (missing parts from reference TRBV19 and TRBJ1-6): DGGITQSPKYLFRKEGQNVTLSCEQNLNHDAMYWYRQDPGQGLRLIYYSQIVNDFQKGDIAEGYSVSREKKESFPLTVTSAQKNPTAFYLCASSTHRDRANSPLHFGNGTRLTVT.

In this sample, this clonotype turned up a few times. The chain links TRBV29-1 to TRBJ2-2; the D gene could be TRBD1 or TRBD2 (7 bases each). Trimming cost V 3 bases and J 2 bases, with 10 bases left between them. The CDR3 has 14 amino acids. Germline CDR1 reads SQVTM; CDR2 reads ANQGSEA. The CDR3 DNA reads as TGCAGCGTTGAGGGAGGGGGCAACACCGGGGAGCTGTTTTTT. Translating it yields CSVEGGGNTGELFF.

This clonotype occurred many times. The chain couples TRBV10-3 to TRBJ1-3; D is perhaps TRBD1 (6 bases). Germline CDR1 reads ENHRY; CDR2 reads SYGVKD. Trimming took off 2 bases at V and 4 bases at J, with 15 bases between the two ends. The CDR3 contains 16 residues. The CDR3 here is CAISEADRLKGNTIYF. For the CDR3, the DNA is TGTGCCATCAGTGAGGCTGACAGGTTAAAAGGAAACACCATATATTTT.

The chain has TRBV2 and TRBJ1-5, with a tentative D call TRBD1 (6 bases). CDR3 length: 14 residues. V lost 4 bases and J 5 bases, leaving 12 bases between the germline ends. CDR1 SNHLY and CDR2 FYNNEI come from the germline V gene. CDR3 in amino acids: CASSAGAGHQPQHF. DNA of the CDR3: TGTGCCAGCAGTGCGGGGGCAGGGCATCAGCCCCAGCATTTT.

The gene calls are TRBV2 and TRBJ2-6; D remains unclear. The CDR3 loop spans 11 amino acids. The V and J ends lost 4 bases and 9 bases respectively, with 4 bases between them. Germline V gene sequence: CDR1 SNHLY, CDR2 FYNNEI. The CDR3 DNA follows: TGTGCCAGCAGTGTGGACAACGTCCTGACTTTC. Translating it yields CASSVDNVLTF.

This clonotype was detected once. One junction end disagrees with the germline gene, perhaps due to a read error. The gene calls are TRBV7-6 and TRBJ2-7; unclear D gene. This CDR3 comprises 12 residues. The V gene's germline CDR1 is SGHVS and CDR2 FNYEAQ. CDR3 region: CASSPETYEQCF. The CDR3 nucleotides read TGTGCCAGCAGCCCCGAAACCTACGAGCAGTGCTTC. The whole variable domain, remainder taken from reference TRBV7-6 and TRBJ2-7, is GAGVSQSPRYKVTKRGQDVALRCDPISGHVSLYWYRQALGQGPEFLTYFNYEAQQDKSGLPNDRFSAERPEGSISTLTIQRTEQRDSAMYRCASSPETYEQCFGPGTRLTVT.

This clonotype was picked up many times. The chain employs TRBV12-3 or TRBV12-4 and TRBJ1-4; D is undetermined. The CDR3 runs to 14 residues. V was cut by 7 bases and J by 3 bases, with 12 bases left in between. CDR3 residues: CASKSQTANEKLFF. Here the CDR3 DNA reads TGTGCCAGCAAGTCCCAGACGGCTAATGAAAAACTGTTTTTT.

V gene TRBV7-9 combines with J gene TRBJ2-5, with D tentatively TRBD1 (6 bases). The germline gives CDR1 SEHNR, CDR2 FQNEAQ (reference sequence). Trimming pared 4 bases from V and 3 bases from J, leaving 15 bases between. The CDR3 has 15 amino acids. The chain's CDR3 is CASSSGTLSKETQYF. CDR3 DNA: TGTGCCAGCAGCTCAGGGACATTGAGTAAAGAGACCCAGTACTTC. The complete variable domain, with remaining parts taken from reference TRBV7-9 and TRBJ2-5, reads DTGVSQNPRHKITKRGQNVTFRCDPISEHNRLYWYRQTLGQGPEFLTYFQNEAQLEKSRLLSDRFSAERPKGSFSTLEIQRTEQGDSAMYLCASSSGTLSKETQYFGPGTRLLVL.

This clonotype was seen a handful of times. The rearrangement links TRBV6-6 to TRBJ2-2, with D maybe TRBD2 (6 bases). From germline, CDR1 is MNHNY and CDR2 SVGAGI (reference sequence). The CDR3 consists of 15 residues. V was shortened by 6 bases and J by 2 bases, with 13 bases between the two germline ends. This CDR3 reads CASRLYGLNTGELFF. The CDR3 nucleotides read TGTGCCAGCAGATTATACGGACTAAACACCGGGGAGCTGTTTTTT.

This clonotype was observed a few times. V and J are TRBV2 and TRBJ1-2; no firm D call. The CDR3 sequence is 13 residues long. Trimming shortened V by 3 bases and J by 6 bases, and 11 bases separated the two germline ends. Germline V gives CDR1 SNHLY, CDR2 FYNNEI. The CDR3: CASSDRVGNGYTF. CDR3 nucleotides: TGTGCCAGCAGTGACCGTGTTGGGAATGGCTACACCTTC.

This clonotype was seen many times. The chain carries TRBV7-2 and TRBJ2-2; D is unresolved. This CDR3 is 11 amino acids long. Trimming shortened V by 6 bases and J by 3 bases, and 2 bases separated the two germline ends. Germline V CDR1 and CDR2: SGHTA, FQGNSA. The CDR3 spells CASRYTGELFF. CDR3 nucleotides: TGTGCCAGCAGATACACCGGGGAGCTGTTTTTT.

For this clonotype: Germline and junction disagree at one end, which may indicate a read error. The chain links TRBV10-2 to TRBJ2-2, with TRBD1 as a possible D gene (6 bases). The CDR3 has 16 residues. Germline lookup yields CDR1 WSHSY and CDR2 SAAADI. The CDR3 sequence: CASSAQGSGNTRELFF. CDR3 DNA: TGCGCCAGCAGTGCGCAGGGGTCCGGAAACACCAGGGAGCTGTTTTTT.

Written as DNA, the CDR3 is TGCGCCAGCAGCTTGGCCGTCGGAATGGGCTACGAGCAGTACTTC. Encoded protein: CASSLAVGMGYEQYF. V and J are TRBV10-1 and TRBJ2-7; D unresolved. V lost 6 bases and J 3 bases, leaving 18 bases between the germline ends. The germline CDR1 and CDR2 sequences are WNHNN and SYGVQD (reference sequence). The CDR3 is 15 residues long.

The count of this clonotype is one. The junction departs from the called germline gene at one end, perhaps through a read error. The chain carries TRBV5-1 and TRBJ1-1, with D possibly matching TRBD1 (5 bases). This CDR3 region has 16 residues. Germline-derived CDR1 and CDR2 are SGHRS and YFSETQ. For the CDR3, the DNA is TGCGCCAGCAGCTTGGAGCTGGCAGGGTTGAACACTGAGGCTTTCTTT. Amino acid sequence: CASSLELAGLNTEAFF.

This clonotype was found a few times. A read error may produce the germline difference seen at one junction end. The chain combines TRBV7-2 with TRBJ1-6, with D possibly matching TRBD1 (5 bases). The CDR3 length is 15 residues. CDR1 is SGHTA and CDR2 is FQGNSA in the germline V gene. The CDR3 spells CASSQEGPANSPLHF. The CDR3 DNA is TGCGCCAGCAGCCAGGAGGGACCGGCAAATTCACCCCTCCACTTT.

In its sample, this clonotype was seen many times. V is TRBV7-9 and J is TRBJ1-1; 8 bases line up with TRBD1. The V and J ends lost 5 bases and 4 bases, in that order; junction bases with no gene match: 9. CDR1 is SEHNR, CDR2 FQNEAQ, per germline (reference sequence). The CDR3 has 15 residues. In nucleotides, the CDR3 is TGTGCCAGCAGCCCCCACAGGGGGGGGACCACTGAAGCTTTCTTT. Protein product: CASSPHRGGTTEAFF.

In its sample, this clonotype was seen many times. The V gene is TRBV5-6, the J gene TRBJ1-1, with D possibly matching TRBD1 (5 bases). The CDR3 is made up of 15 amino acids. Per the germline V gene, CDR1 is SGHDT and CDR2 is YYEEEE. V was pared by 3 bases and J by 4 bases, with 16 bases between. CDR3 sequence (DNA): TGTGCCAGCAGCTCCCGAGCAGGGTGGGGCACTGAAGCTTTCTTT. Its translation is CASSSRAGWGTEAFF.

This clonotype was detected only a few times. The rearrangement links TRBV6-1 to TRBJ1-5; 9 nucleotides match TRBD1. Germline values: CDR1 MNHNS, CDR2 SASEGT. With V trimmed by 8 bases and J by 5 bases, 10 bases remained unmatched. The CDR3 runs 15 residues. In nucleotides, the CDR3 is TGTGCCAGCCTAACCGGGACAGGGTTTTATCAGCCCCAGCATTTT. Protein: CASLTGTGFYQPQHF.